This TCR beta chain stems from a study of blood T cell repertoires in COVID-19. Study-level information: Samples taken during acute and convalescent COVID-19 were collected in the United States, Italy and Spain. PBMCs, B-cell-depleted T cells, or T cells provided the cDNA or gDNA that made up the material.

Trimming removed 5 bases from V and 2 bases from J, with 19 bases in between. The CDR3 length is 17 residues. Looked up from germline, CDR1 is LNHNV and CDR2 is YYDKDF (reference sequence). Per the study methods: It was from reference gene primer amplification that nucleated cell counts were estimated. The method was immunoSEQ multiplex PCR; TCRdb's version includes in-frame clones alone and lacks a portion of them. V, J and clone size derive from that table, while D and trimming were established from the DNA sequence. The repertoire has over 150,000 clones, more than 75% of them found once; the top ten carry around 1.9%.

The source of this sequence is a man between 45 and 60 years old who had recovered from COVID-19. The V gene is TRBV15, the J gene TRBJ2-1; perhaps TRBD2 as D (5 bases). The sample was peripheral blood. The CDR3 bases are TGTGCCACCAGCTTAACCTCGGCAGCGGAAACCTACAATGAGCAGTTCTTC. Translated: CATSLTSAAETYNEQFF.